These 31 T cell receptor beta chains originate from one sample sequenced in a study of identical twins. TCRdb re-called the 5' RACE reads with MiXCR, one entry per CDR3 protein. This table has 1.5 million to 2 million distinct CDR3 sequences, around a third appearing once. The source material was cord blood. The receptors were sampled from a newborn girl in good health.

V usage is TRBV12-3 or TRBV12-4 and J usage is TRBJ2-4, with D possibly called TRBD1 or TRBD2 (5 bases each). Trimming shortened V by 8 bases and J by 3 bases, and 11 bases separated the two germline ends. The CDR3 sequence is 13 residues long. In DNA form, the CDR3 reads TGTGCCAGCCAGGGACCAGGCAAAAACATTCAGTACTTC. It codes for CASQGPGKNIQYF.

The chain employs TRBV10-3 and TRBJ1-5, with 9 nucleotides matching TRBD1. This CDR3 region has 16 residues. Germline values: CDR1 ENHRY, CDR2 SYGVKD. The V segment lost 0 bases and the J segment 6 bases; nucleotides outside the gene matches: 6. The chain's CDR3 is CAISESSGQGGQPQHF. Written as DNA, the CDR3 is TGTGCCATCAGTGAGTCGTCGGGACAGGGTGGTCAGCCCCAGCATTTT.

This chain joins TRBV10-3 and TRBJ2-5; 7 positions match TRBD2. Trimming took 7 bases from V and 3 from J; bases not matched to a gene: 8. The CDR3 length is 14 residues. Germline-derived CDR1 and CDR2 are ENHRY and SYGVKD. CDR3 nucleotide sequence: TGTGCCATCAACGAGCGGGGAGGTGAAGAGACCCAGTACTTC. It is translated as CAINERGGEETQYF.

The chain couples TRBV11-2 to TRBJ2-4; D is undetermined. Germline V gene lookup returns CDR1 SGHAT and CDR2 FQNNGV. The CDR3 covers 13 residues. The ends were cut back, 5 bases at V and 8 bases at J, with 13 bases in the middle. This chain's CDR3 is CASSRLGWDIQYF. The CDR3 DNA follows: TGTGCCAGCAGCCGACTGGGGTGGGACATTCAGTACTTC. The entire variable domain, with the rest obtained from reference TRBV11-2 and TRBJ2-4, is as follows: EAGVAQSPRYKIIEKRQSVAFWCNPISGHATLYWYQQILGQGPKLLIQFQNNGVVDDSQLPKDRFSAERLKGVDSTLKIQPAKLEDSAVYLCASSRLGWDIQYFGAGTRLSVL.

The rearrangement joins TRBV20-1 to TRBJ1-2; D is possibly TRBD1 (5 bases). The germline V gene has CDR1 DFQATT and CDR2 SNEGSKA (reference sequence). V was clipped by 6 bases and J by 4 bases, with 15 bases between them. CDR3 length: 13 amino acids. The chain's CDR3 is CSARDRTIYGYTF. DNA of the CDR3: TGCAGTGCCCGGGACCGAACCATCTATGGCTACACCTTC.

This clonotype was detected a few times. The genes are TRBV27 and TRBJ1-1; TRBD1 matches at 8 bases. After removal of 0 bases from V and 11 bases from J, the junction contained 14 bases not matched to a gene. The germline gives CDR1 MNHEY, CDR2 SMNVEV (reference sequence). The CDR3 has 16 amino acids. CDR3 DNA: TGTGCCAGCAGTTTATCCCATACCCTTCCAGGGGGCCGGGCTTTCTTT. It specifies CASSLSHTLPGGRAFF.

The gene calls are TRBV5-1 and TRBJ1-6; D remains ambiguous. V gave up 4 bases and J gave up 8 bases, with 10 bases separating them. This CDR3 has 13 residues. Germline CDR1 reads SGHRS; CDR2 reads YFSETQ. The DNA of the CDR3 is TGCGCCAGCAGCCTGGGTCGGCATTCACCCCTCCACTTT. Protein sequence: CASSLGRHSPLHF.

V usage is TRBV10-3 and J usage is TRBJ2-4; unclear D gene. The CDR3 spans 14 residues. CDR1 is ENHRY, CDR2 SYGVKD, per germline. V was shortened by 0 bases and J by 4 bases, with 7 bases between the two germline ends. For the CDR3, the DNA is TGTGCCATCAGTGAGTCGAAGGGTAAAAACATTCAGTACTTC. It yields the protein CAISESKGKNIQYF.

This clonotype was observed a few times. The chain carries TRBV2 and TRBJ2-4, with D possibly TRBD1 on 5 matching bases. Trimming left V 6 bases short and J 1 base short, with 16 bases between. Germline V gene lookup returns CDR1 SNHLY and CDR2 FYNNEI. This CDR3 spans 16 amino acids. CDR3 DNA: TGTGCCAGCAGGGCGACAGCCTTTTGGGCCAAAAACATTCAGTACTTC. It translates to CASRATAFWAKNIQYF.

This clonotype has only a few counts. The gene calls are TRBV6-1 and TRBJ1-5; TRBD1 might be the D (6 bases). Germline assignment: CDR1 MNHNS and CDR2 SASEGT. The CDR3 is made up of 13 amino acids. CDR3 region: CAIGQYSNQPQHF. The CDR3 DNA reads as TGTGCTATCGGACAGTATAGCAATCAGCCCCAGCATTTT.

This chain connects TRBV19 to TRBJ2-1; 8 bases line up with TRBD2. The germline V gene has CDR1 LNHDA and CDR2 SQIVND (reference sequence). The CDR3 has 15 amino acids. With V trimmed by 5 bases and J by 3 bases, 6 bases remained unmatched. The CDR3 is CASSYSGEDYNEQFF. Here the CDR3 DNA reads TGTGCCAGTAGTTATAGCGGGGAAGACTACAATGAGCAGTTCTTC.

V is TRBV7-9 and J is TRBJ2-1; 7 bases match TRBD1. The J call may be mistaken, given a closer DNA end match to TRBJ2-7. Germline V gives CDR1 SEHNR, CDR2 FQNEAQ (reference sequence). The CDR3 has 12 amino acids. DNA of the CDR3: TGTGCCTTCCGGGACAGTTTTTACGAGCAGTACTTC. Translating it yields CAFRDSFYEQYF.

The rearrangement links TRBV10-3 to TRBJ2-5; TRBD2 aligns across 15 bases. Trimming cost V 7 bases and J 11 bases; bases outside gene matches: 14. Germline CDR1 and CDR2: ENHRY and SYGVKD. The CDR3 consists of 16 residues. The DNA of the CDR3 is TGTGCCATCACTCGGACTAGCGGGAGGGAAGGCGATGAGCAGTACTTC. Translating it yields CAITRTSGREGDEQYF.

A word on this clonotype: A much larger clone differs from this one at a single base, so this may be a read error. The rearrangement joins TRBV20-1 to TRBJ2-7; D remains ambiguous. Germline loops: CDR1 DFQATT, CDR2 SNEGSKA (reference sequence). The V and J ends lost 3 bases and 3 bases respectively, with 12 bases between them. This CDR3 has 13 residues. The CDR3 loop is CSASRNVFYEQYF. DNA of the CDR3: TGCAGTGCTAGTCGGAACGTTTTCTACGAGCAGTACTTC.

This clonotype was detected a few times. V usage is TRBV13 and J usage is TRBJ1-2; D is possibly TRBD1 (5 bases). This CDR3 spans 15 amino acids. Trimming took 7 bases from V and 0 from J, leaving 15 bases between them. CDR1 is PRHDT, CDR2 FYEKMQ, per germline (reference sequence). CDR3 residues: CASMQNPTANYGYTF. The CDR3 nucleotides read TGTGCCAGCATGCAAAACCCGACAGCTAACTATGGCTACACCTTC.

The gene calls are TRBV11-2 and TRBJ1-4; D is ambiguous. Germline V gene lookup returns CDR1 SGHAT and CDR2 FQNNGV. CDR3 length: 15 amino acids. Trimming took off 6 bases at V and 0 bases at J, with 11 bases between the two ends. CDR3 loop: CASRDLGATNEKLFF. The CDR3 DNA reads TGTGCCAGCAGGGATTTGGGAGCAACTAATGAAAAACTGTTTTTT.

This chain connects TRBV5-1 to TRBJ2-1, with 7 positions matching TRBD1. The CDR3 has 15 amino acids. Trimming removed 3 bases from V and 3 bases from J; junction bases left unmatched: 6. Germline V gene sequence: CDR1 SGHRS, CDR2 YFSETQ. CDR3 nucleotide sequence: TGCGCCAGCAGCTCCCAGGGACAGTTCTACAATGAGCAGTTCTTC. Residues: CASSSQGQFYNEQFF.

V gene TRBV18 combines with J gene TRBJ2-4; D is ambiguous. Trimming shortened V by 2 bases and J by 0 bases, and 8 bases separated the two germline ends. The length of the CDR3 is 15 residues. Germline CDR1 and CDR2: KGHSH and LQKENI. The chain's CDR3 is CASSPGVGAKNIQYF. In DNA form, the CDR3 reads TGTGCCAGCTCACCAGGGGTGGGAGCCAAAAACATTCAGTACTTC.

The gene calls are TRBV6-6 and TRBJ1-5; 9 positions agree with TRBD1. After removal of 5 bases from V and 2 bases from J, the junction contained 7 bases not matched to a gene. Germline CDR1 MNHNY, CDR2 SVGAGI (reference sequence). This CDR3 region has 16 residues. The CDR3 loop reads CASSITGGEGNQPQHF. CDR3 nucleotide sequence: TGTGCCAGCAGTATCACAGGGGGCGAGGGCAATCAGCCCCAGCATTTT.

J is TRBJ1-2 and V is TRBV7-2, with TRBD1 matching 9 bases. V was clipped by 7 bases and J by 7 bases; unmatched bases: 7. CDR1 and CDR2 from the germline V gene are SGHTA and FQGNSA. CDR3 length: 13 residues. The CDR3 here is CASIQGQGGGYTF. In nucleotides, the CDR3 is TGTGCCAGCATCCAGGGACAGGGTGGTGGCTACACCTTC.

The sample holds a few counts of this clonotype. The V call is TRBV29-1, the J call TRBJ2-3; the D is unclear. Looked up from germline, CDR1 is SQVTM and CDR2 is ANQGSEA. Between the trimmed V and J ends, which lost 2 bases and 3 bases, there was a span of 12 bases. This CDR3 has 14 residues. The chain's CDR3 is CSVESWQRTDTQYF. Here the CDR3 DNA reads TGCAGCGTTGAATCTTGGCAAAGGACAGATACGCAGTATTTT.

The V and J genes are TRBV6-1 and TRBJ2-7; 12 bases agree with TRBD2. J gave up 3 bases and V 4 bases, and 7 bases lay outside the gene matches. Per the germline V gene, CDR1 is MNHNS and CDR2 is SASEGT. This CDR3 is 16 amino acids long. The DNA for the CDR3 is TGTGCCAGCAGTGCGCTGCTAGCGGGAGGGGTCTACGAGCAGTACTTC. Translated, it gives CASSALLAGGVYEQYF.

In this sample, this clonotype turned up a few times. The rearrangement joins TRBV7-8 to TRBJ2-1; D uncertain. The CDR3 covers 16 residues. Looked up from germline, CDR1 is SGHVS and CDR2 is FQNEAQ. Trimming pared 0 bases from V and 8 bases from J, leaving 17 bases between. The CDR3 sequence: CASSLAPGHLGYEQFF. As DNA, the CDR3 is TGTGCCAGCAGCTTAGCGCCGGGCCACCTAGGGTATGAGCAGTTCTTC. Looking up the rest from reference TRBV7-8 and TRBJ2-1 gives the full variable domain: GAGVSQSPRYKVAKRGQDVALRCDPISGHVSLFWYQQALGQGPEFLTYFQNEAQLDKSGLPSDRFFAERPEGSVSTLKIQRTQQEDSAVYLCASSLAPGHLGYEQFFGPGTRLTVL.

This chain connects TRBV13 to TRBJ2-3; D is perhaps TRBD1 (6 bases). In germline, CDR1 is PRHDT, CDR2 FYEKMQ (reference sequence). Trimming took 7 bases from V and 3 from J, leaving 20 bases between them. The CDR3 is 16 amino acids. The CDR3 nucleotides read TGTGCCAGCAACCCTATCGCGGAAAGGGGGACAGATACGCAGTATTTT. Its protein is CASNPIAERGTDTQYF.

This chain links TRBV20-1 with TRBJ2-1; TRBD2 matches 8 bases. The V and J ends lost 3 bases and 10 bases, in that order; junction bases with no gene match: 11. The germline V gene encodes CDR1 DFQATT and CDR2 SNEGSKA (reference sequence). This CDR3 comprises 14 residues. DNA for the CDR3: TGCAGTGCTAGCTGGCTAGCGGGCCTTCCGGAGCAGTTCTTC. It translates to CSASWLAGLPEQFF.

In its sample, this clonotype was seen a few times. The chain uses TRBV25-1 and TRBJ2-1; no clear D gene. Between the trimmed V and J ends, which lost 0 bases and 10 bases, there was a span of 4 bases. Germline lookup yields CDR1 MGHDK and CDR2 SYGVNS. The CDR3 is 11 residues long. The CDR3 coding sequence is TGTGCCAGCAGTGAATATGGGGAGCAGTTCTTC. Translated: CASSEYGEQFF.

This clonotype occurred a few times. The chain couples TRBV20-1 to TRBJ2-3, with 13 bases that match TRBD2. The trim removed 5 bases at V and 2 bases at J, leaving 4 bases unmatched. This CDR3 is built from 15 residues. Germline-derived CDR1 and CDR2 are DFQATT and SNEGSKA (reference sequence). The CDR3, as DNA: TGCAGTGCTTCGGGACTAGCGGGGCACACAGATACGCAGTATTTT. This sequence encodes CSASGLAGHTDTQYF.

The chain employs TRBV19 and TRBJ1-1, with 7 bases that match TRBD1. The V segment lost 5 bases and the J segment 5 bases; nucleotides outside the gene matches: 11. CDR1 is LNHDA and CDR2 is SQIVND in the germline V gene (reference sequence). The length of the CDR3 is 15 residues. CDR3 nucleotide sequence: TGTGCCAGTAGTCCCAGAAGGACAGGCCGTACTGAAGCTTTCTTT. It codes for CASSPRRTGRTEAFF.

This clonotype was picked up a small number of times. CDR3 in amino acids: CASSLIQGADEQYF. The CDR3 region has the DNA TGTGCCAGCAGCTTAATACAGGGGGCTGACGAGCAGTACTTC. The V call is TRBV7-2, the J call TRBJ2-7; TRBD1 aligns across 9 bases. Germline CDR1 SGHTA, CDR2 FQGNSA. This CDR3 has 14 residues. V gave up 2 bases and J gave up 5 bases; unmatched junction bases: 4.

The gene calls are TRBV9 and TRBJ2-1, with D perhaps given as TRBD1 or TRBD2 (6 bases each). Trimming stripped 6 bases from V and 4 bases from J, with 20 bases between. Germline values: CDR1 SGDLS, CDR2 YYNGEE. This CDR3 contains 16 residues. For the CDR3, the DNA is TGTGCCAGCACAAGGAACAGGGAAGGGGGGTACAATGAGCAGTTCTTC. Translating it yields CASTRNREGGYNEQFF.

J is TRBJ1-5 and V is TRBV24-1; possible D gene TRBD1, 5 bases. Germline CDR1 KGHDR, CDR2 SFDVKD. V was shortened by 4 bases and J by 5 bases, with 11 bases between the two germline ends. The CDR3 runs 14 residues. CDR3 amino acids: CATSDGGIDQPQHF. The CDR3 coding sequence is TGTGCCACCAGTGACGGGGGAATAGATCAGCCCCAGCATTTT.